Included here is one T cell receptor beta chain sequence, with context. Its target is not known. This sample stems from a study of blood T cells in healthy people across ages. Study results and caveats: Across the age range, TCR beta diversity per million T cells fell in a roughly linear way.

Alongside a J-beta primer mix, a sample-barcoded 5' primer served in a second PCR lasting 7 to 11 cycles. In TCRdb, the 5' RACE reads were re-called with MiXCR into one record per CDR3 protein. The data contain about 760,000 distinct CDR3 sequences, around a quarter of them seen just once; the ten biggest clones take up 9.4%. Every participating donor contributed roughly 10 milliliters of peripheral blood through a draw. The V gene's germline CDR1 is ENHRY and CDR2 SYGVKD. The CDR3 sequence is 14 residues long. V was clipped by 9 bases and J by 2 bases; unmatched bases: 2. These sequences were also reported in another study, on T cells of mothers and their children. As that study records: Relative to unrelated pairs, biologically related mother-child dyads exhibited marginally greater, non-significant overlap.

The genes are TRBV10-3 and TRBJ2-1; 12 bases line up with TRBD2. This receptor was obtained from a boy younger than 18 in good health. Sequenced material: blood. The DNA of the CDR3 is TGTGCCATATGGACTAGCGGGACCTACAATGAGCAGTTCTTC. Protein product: CAIWTSGTYNEQFF.